The source of this T cell receptor (beta chain) is a study of shared clonotypes between healthy human individuals. Study overall: The cohort comprised a couple of women and a few men. Their ages spanned 18 to 49 years. Used for every donor were three CD4 naive, three CD4 memory, two CD8 naive and one CD8 memory plate.

Each subset's genomic DNA was shared equally among a number of immunoSEQ plates. This table comes from immunoSEQ multiplex PCR, and its TCRdb copy is limited to in-frame clones, with some not included. The sample carries roughly 2 million clones, 95% recorded once. The sequenced material came from naive CD4+ T cells sorted from blood. The subset here: CD45RA+ positively selected. This receptor was identified in a man aged 18 to 35 in good health.

This CDR3 is CASAARAPRLGYGYTF. In DNA, the CDR3 is TGCGCCAGCGCCGCCAGAGCCCCCCGACTCGGGTATGGCTACACCTTC. The V and J genes are TRBV4-1 and TRBJ1-2; D not resolved. V was shortened by 8 bases and J by 5 bases, with 24 bases between the two germline ends. Germline CDR1 reads MGHRA; CDR2 reads YSYEKL. The CDR3 has 16 amino acids.